A single sample gave rise to the 14 T cell receptor beta chains below, sequenced in a study of blood T cell repertoires in COVID-19 (dated by TCRdb to about 2020). Libraries came from the immunoSEQ multiplex PCR assay. This is the immuneACCESS table as TCRdb keeps it, with only in-frame sequences that have V and J called. A part of the clones is gone; compared with another copy, unresolved V genes explain less than half, and the rest is unexplained. Here the sample has some 300,000 clones; 85% to 90% occur a single time. The ten largest account for approximately 0.98% of the sample. Sequenced input: peripheral blood. The receptors were sampled from a woman in her forties with COVID-19, enrolled during active disease.

V gene TRBV12-3 or TRBV12-4 combines with J gene TRBJ1-1; TRBD1 is a possible D gene (5 bases). The CDR3 spans 13 residues. Trimming took 5 bases from V and 8 from J, leaving 15 bases between them. The CDR3 DNA reads as TGTGCCAGCAGTCCAAACGGGACTCCCGAAGCTTTCTTT. It encodes CASSPNGTPEAFF.

The rearrangement joins TRBV5-1 to TRBJ2-5, with TRBD2 matching 11 bases. Germline lookup yields CDR1 SGHRS and CDR2 YFSETQ. V shed 0 bases and J 4 bases; nucleotides not matched to a gene: 5. The CDR3 loop spans 16 amino acids. The CDR3, as DNA: TGCGCCAGCAGCTTGGGGGGACTAGCGGCCCCAGAGACCCAGTACTTC. Translated: CASSLGGLAAPETQYF.

V usage is TRBV5-8 and J usage is TRBJ2-4; perhaps TRBD2 as D (6 bases). This CDR3 has 15 residues. Trimming pared 3 bases from V and 1 base from J, leaving 11 bases between. Germline CDR1 is SGHTS and CDR2 is YDEGEE. The CDR3 loop reads CASSSFGGAKNIQYF. The DNA of the CDR3 is TGTGCCAGCAGCTCGTTTGGGGGGGCCAAAAACATTCAGTACTTC.

V gene TRBV4-3 combines with J gene TRBJ2-1, with 7 bases fitting TRBD2. The germline V gene encodes CDR1 LGHNA and CDR2 YSLEER. V shed 0 bases and J 0 bases; nucleotides not matched to a gene: 5. There are 17 residues in the CDR3. The CDR3 nucleotides are TGCGCCAGCAGCCAAGATCCGCGGGGGAGCTCCTACAATGAGCAGTTCTTC. This sequence encodes CASSQDPRGSSYNEQFF.

This sequence joins TRBV4-3 and TRBJ1-4, with TRBD1 as a possible D gene (5 bases). CDR1 LGHNA and CDR2 YSLEER come from the germline V gene. Between the trimmed V and J ends, which lost 5 bases and 3 bases, there was a span of 19 bases. The CDR3 consists of 17 residues. In nucleotides, the CDR3 is TGCGCCAGCAGCACCCGCACGTTCCGGGACTCTAATGAAAAACTGTTTTTT. Translated: CASSTRTFRDSNEKLFF.

The chain couples TRBV9 to TRBJ1-6; D perhaps matches TRBD1 (5 bases). The V end was cut by 0 bases, the J end by 8 bases, with 12 bases between. Looked up from germline, CDR1 is SGDLS and CDR2 is YYNGEE. The CDR3 consists of 15 residues. The CDR3 reads CASSVGQGWDSPLHF. The CDR3 coding sequence is TGTGCCAGCAGCGTAGGTCAGGGTTGGGATTCACCCCTCCACTTT. The complete variable domain, with remaining parts taken from reference TRBV9 and TRBJ1-6, reads DSGVTQTPKHLITATGQRVTLRCSPRSGDLSVYWYQQSLDQGLQFLIQYYNGEERAKGNILERFSAQQFPDLHSELNLSSLELGDSALYFCASSVGQGWDSPLHFGNGTRLTVT.

The chain combines TRBV6-2 or TRBV6-3 with TRBJ1-1; maybe TRBD1 (5 bases). The length of the CDR3 is 17 residues. V was shortened by 2 bases and J by 3 bases, with 19 bases between the two germline ends. Germline CDR1 and CDR2: MNHEY and SVGEGT. The CDR3 DNA reads as TGTGCCAGCAGTTACCCTCAGTTTGGGGCGGATTACACTGAAGCTTTCTTT. This codes for CASSYPQFGADYTEAFF.

The V gene is TRBV7-2, the J gene TRBJ2-1; 9 bases fit TRBD2. Germline CDR1 SGHTA, CDR2 FQGNSA. CDR3 length: 18 amino acids. V lost 2 bases to trimming and J lost 1 base; unmatched junction nucleotides: 9. CDR3 sequence: CASSLLFSLAGSYNEQFF. Here the CDR3 DNA reads TGTGCCAGCAGCTTACTTTTTTCGCTAGCGGGGTCCTACAATGAGCAGTTCTTC.

Only a few counts were recorded for this clone. The V gene is TRBV10-3, the J gene TRBJ1-2; no clear D gene. There are 11 residues in the CDR3. The V gene's germline CDR1 is ENHRY and CDR2 SYGVKD. V was clipped by 11 bases and J by 7 bases, with 14 bases between them. The CDR3 DNA follows: TGTGCCGTCAAGGAGGGCGTTGGCTACACCTTC. Translation: CAVKEGVGYTF.

V gene TRBV15 combines with J gene TRBJ1-4; TRBD1 is a possible D gene (5 bases). Per germline, CDR1 LNHNV and CDR2 YYDKDF (reference sequence). The CDR3 totals 15 residues. V was cut by 0 bases and J by 8 bases, with 13 bases left in between. CDR3 nucleotide sequence: TGTGCCACCAGCAGAGATCAGGGAATCGGCGAAAAACTGTTTTTT. Translating it yields CATSRDQGIGEKLFF. Complete variable domain (other parts from reference TRBV15 and TRBJ1-4): DAMVIQNPRYQVTQFGKPVTLSCSQTLNHNVMYWYQQKSSQAPKLLFHYYDKDFNNEADTPDNFQSRRPNTSFCFLDIRSPGLGDTAMYLCATSRDQGIGEKLFFGSGTQLSVL.

V usage is TRBV19 and J usage is TRBJ1-2, with 11 bases lining up with TRBD1. The CDR3 is 15 amino acids. In germline, CDR1 is LNHDA, CDR2 SQIVND (reference sequence). Trimming removed 5 bases from V and 0 bases from J; junction bases left unmatched: 2. The CDR3 nucleotides are TGTGCCAGTAGTGCGGGACAGGGGGCTAACTATGGCTACACCTTC. Residues: CASSAGQGANYGYTF.

The chain is built from TRBV4-2 and TRBJ2-7; 11 bases are shared with TRBD2. J lost 4 bases, V lost 0 bases, and 11 bases had no gene match. CDR1 and CDR2 from the germline V gene are LGHNA and YNFKEQ. The CDR3 spans 18 residues. This CDR3 is CASSQESLSGRAGYEQYF. CDR3 bases: TGTGCCAGCAGCCAAGAGAGTCTTAGCGGGAGGGCGGGGTACGAGCAGTACTTC.

The chain uses TRBV11-2 and TRBJ2-1, with 16 bases identical to TRBD2. Germline V gene data show CDR1 as SGHAT and CDR2 as FQNNGV. CDR3 length: 15 residues. V shed 5 bases and J 12 bases; nucleotides not matched to a gene: 7. The CDR3 nucleotides are TGTGCCAGCAGCCCCGGGACTAGCGGGGGGGCAGGGCAGTTCTTC. It yields the protein CASSPGTSGGAGQFF.

The chain recombines TRBV7-6 with TRBJ1-6; 7 bases fit TRBD1. V lost 1 base and J lost 1; bases outside the gene matches: 4. Germline V gene data show CDR1 as SGHVS and CDR2 as FNYEAQ. This CDR3 is built from 17 residues. The CDR3 sequence is CASSLEGGASYNSPLHF. CDR3 DNA: TGTGCCAGCAGCTTAGAAGGGGGCGCGTCCTATAATTCACCCCTCCACTTT.